The rows below give T cell receptor beta chains drawn from one sample of a study of cytomegalovirus exposure and HLA in healthy donors. Only in-frame clones appear in the TCRdb table, and some are missing; sequencing was by immunoSEQ multiplex PCR. The sample holds 55,000 to 85,000 clones; about 94% are singletons and the top ten take about 0.93%. The source material was PBMCs. These receptors all come from a woman between 18 and 29 years old in good health and CMV-seronegative. The CDR3 runs from the conserved cysteine through the conserved F or W. Each record gives: V gene, J gene, D gene, CDR3 protein. D genes are given only for firm matches.

TRBV4-1	TRBJ2-7	TRBD2	CASSQTSGSYEQYF
TRBV7-2	TRBJ2-2	-	CASSPGQGTGELFF
TRBV2	TRBJ1-5	-	CASSDRENSNQPQHF
TRBV20-1	TRBJ2-4	-	CSAIGGNIQYF
TRBV4-3	TRBJ2-2	-	CASSPREGPNTGELFF
TRBV6-1	TRBJ2-2	TRBD2	CASSEGSSGSRTGELFF
TRBV6-6	TRBJ2-7	-	CASSYVGQTSYEQYF
TRBV10-3	TRBJ2-2	-	CAISGAQAAPTNTGELFF
TRBV27	TRBJ2-7	TRBD1	CASGRQGRNEQYF
TRBV5-1	TRBJ2-2	TRBD1	CASSSNAASMGTEVRELFF
TRBV7-9	TRBJ2-7	TRBD1	CASTYPGQPPYEQYF
TRBV5-6	TRBJ1-5	-	CASSLYGQPQHF
TRBV9	TRBJ2-1	-	CASRLGAQDESEQFF
TRBV10-2	TRBJ2-3	TRBD2	CASSERRDYSTDTQYF
TRBV23-1	TRBJ2-3	TRBD2	CASIPAGSGGKDTQYF
TRBV27	TRBJ1-5	TRBD1	CASSWQGGNQPQHF